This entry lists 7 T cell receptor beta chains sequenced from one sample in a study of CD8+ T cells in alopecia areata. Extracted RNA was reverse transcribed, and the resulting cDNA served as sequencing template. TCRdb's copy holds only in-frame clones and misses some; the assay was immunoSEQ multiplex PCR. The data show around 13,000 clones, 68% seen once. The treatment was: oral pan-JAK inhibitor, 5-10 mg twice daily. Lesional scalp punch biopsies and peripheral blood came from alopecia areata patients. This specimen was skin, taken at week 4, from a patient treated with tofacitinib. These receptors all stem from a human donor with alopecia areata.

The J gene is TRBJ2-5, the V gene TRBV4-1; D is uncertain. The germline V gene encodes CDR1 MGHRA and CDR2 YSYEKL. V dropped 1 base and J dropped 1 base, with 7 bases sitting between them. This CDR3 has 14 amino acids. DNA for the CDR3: TGCGCCAGCAGCCAAGGGGCAGCCCAAGAGACCCAGTACTTC. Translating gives CASSQGAAQETQYF.

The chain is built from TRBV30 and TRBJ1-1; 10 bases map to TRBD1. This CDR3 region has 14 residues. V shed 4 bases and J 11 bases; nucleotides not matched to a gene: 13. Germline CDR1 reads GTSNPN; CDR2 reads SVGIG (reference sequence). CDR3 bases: TGTGCCTGGATGCGGGACAGGGGCCGTCCAGGGGCTTTCTTT. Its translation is CAWMRDRGRPGAFF.

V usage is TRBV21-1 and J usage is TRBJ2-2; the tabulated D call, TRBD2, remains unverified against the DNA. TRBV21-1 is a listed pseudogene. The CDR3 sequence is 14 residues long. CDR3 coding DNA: TGTGCGGTATTGAGTTATTCGAACACCGGGGAGCTGTTTTTT. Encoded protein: CAVLSYSNTGELFF.

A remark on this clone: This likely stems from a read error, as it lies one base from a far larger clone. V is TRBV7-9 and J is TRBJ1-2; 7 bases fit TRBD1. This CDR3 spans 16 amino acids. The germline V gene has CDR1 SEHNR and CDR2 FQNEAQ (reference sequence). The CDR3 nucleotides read TGTGCCGGCAGCTTAACAGGGGAAACGGCGGGCTATGGCTACACCTTC. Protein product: CAGSLTGETAGYGYTF.

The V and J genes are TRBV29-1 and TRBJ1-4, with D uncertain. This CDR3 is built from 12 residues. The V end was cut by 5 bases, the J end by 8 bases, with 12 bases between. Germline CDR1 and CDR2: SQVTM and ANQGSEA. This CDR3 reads CSVLGFREKLFF. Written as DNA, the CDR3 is TGCAGCGTTCTTGGGTTTCGGGAAAAACTGTTTTTT. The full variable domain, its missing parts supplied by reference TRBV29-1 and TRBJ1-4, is SAVISQKPSRDICQRGTSLTIQCQVDSQVTMMFWYRQQPGQSLTLIATANQGSEATYESGFVIDKFPISRPNLTFSTLTVSNMSPEDSSIYLCSVLGFREKLFFGSGTQLSVL.

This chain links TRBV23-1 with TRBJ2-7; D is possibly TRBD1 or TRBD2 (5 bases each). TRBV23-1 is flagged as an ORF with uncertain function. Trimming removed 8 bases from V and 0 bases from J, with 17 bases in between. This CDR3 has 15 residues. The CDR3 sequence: CASAIRDGISYEQYF. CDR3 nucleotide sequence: TGCGCCAGCGCGATCCGGGACGGGATCTCCTACGAGCAGTACTTC.

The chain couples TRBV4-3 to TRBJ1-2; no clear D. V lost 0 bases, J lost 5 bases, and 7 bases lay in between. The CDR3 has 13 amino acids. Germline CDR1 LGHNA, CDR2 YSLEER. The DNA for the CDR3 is TGCGCCAGCAGCCAAGAGGCGGGTTATGGCTACACCTTC. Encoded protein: CASSQEAGYGYTF.